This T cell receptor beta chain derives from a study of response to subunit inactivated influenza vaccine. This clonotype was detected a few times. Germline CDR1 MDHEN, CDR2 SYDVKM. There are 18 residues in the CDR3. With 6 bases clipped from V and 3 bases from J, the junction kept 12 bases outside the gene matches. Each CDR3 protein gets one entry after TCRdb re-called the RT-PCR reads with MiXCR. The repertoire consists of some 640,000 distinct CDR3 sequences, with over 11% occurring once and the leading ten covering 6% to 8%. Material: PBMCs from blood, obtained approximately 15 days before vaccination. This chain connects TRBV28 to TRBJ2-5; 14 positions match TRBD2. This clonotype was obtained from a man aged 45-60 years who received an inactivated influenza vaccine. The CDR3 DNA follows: TGTGCCAGCAGCCTAGTACGCGTGGGACTAGCGGGGGAAGAGACCCAGTACTTC. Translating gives CASSLVRVGLAGEETQYF.